The sequence of this TCR beta chain was determined in a study of blood T cell repertoires in COVID-19. Only in-frame clones appear in the TCRdb table, and some are missing; sequencing was by immunoSEQ multiplex PCR. This sample has roughly 380,000 clones, with approximately 91% found just once. The germline gives CDR1 MNHNY, CDR2 SVGAGI (reference sequence). The V end was cut by 6 bases, the J end by 7 bases, with 10 bases between. The CDR3 is made up of 11 amino acids. Seattle's enrolled individuals joined amid active infection and were then monitored longitudinally. Sequencing was done on a sample of peripheral blood. This chain links TRBV6-6 with TRBJ2-7; D gene ambiguous. This clonotype was sampled from a woman aged 40 to 50 with COVID-19, enrolled during active disease. Here the CDR3 reads CASSPGREQYF. The CDR3 DNA sequence: TGTGCCAGCAGCCCTGGCAGGGAGCAGTACTTC.